The 26 T cell receptor beta chains below all came from one sample that was sequenced in a study of T-cell memory formation after mild COVID-19. From the 5' RACE reads, TCRdb called clonotypes with MiXCR, one entry per CDR3 protein. The table has 150,000 to 200,000 distinct CDR3 sequences, 16% seen once. Input material: PBMCs or a T cell subset sorted from them (not recorded which). These receptors all stem from an adult woman who had mild COVID-19 (a few samples of this study predate the infection). Cell type and time point are not known.

About this clonotype: At one end the junction does not follow the germline gene, possibly because of a read error. V and J are TRBV6-5 and TRBJ2-1; 9 bases are a match to TRBD1. The CDR3 covers 12 residues. Per germline, CDR1 MNHEY and CDR2 SVGAGI. In DNA form, the CDR3 reads TGTGCCAGCTTCACCGGGACAGGGTTTACGGTCTTC. Translating gives CASFTGTGFTVF.

This clonotype was observed a few times. One end of the junction is discordant with germline, which a read error may explain. The CDR3: CASSQDWTPGPFTGAFF. As DNA, the CDR3 is TGCGCCAGCAGCCAAGATTGGACACCTGGGCCGTTTACTGGAGCTTTCTTT. The chain combines TRBV4-1 with TRBJ1-1; TRBD1 might be the D (5 bases). The CDR3 is 17 amino acids. Looked up from germline, CDR1 is MGHRA and CDR2 is YSYEKL.

The chain couples TRBV6-4 to TRBJ2-7; D unresolved. This CDR3 has 15 residues. CDR1 is MRHNA and CDR2 is SNTAGT in the germline V gene. V was pared by 3 bases and J by 3 bases, with 15 bases between. The CDR3 region is CASSEENLEHYEQYF. CDR3 nucleotides: TGTGCCAGCAGTGAGGAGAATCTCGAGCACTACGAGCAGTACTTC.

The rearrangement uses TRBV6-1 and TRBJ1-2, with 8 positions matching TRBD1. The CDR3 spans 14 residues. The germline gives CDR1 MNHNS, CDR2 SASEGT. Trimming removed 2 bases from V and 6 bases from J; junction bases left unmatched: 5. CDR3 in amino acids: CASSERTGWNGYTF. Here the CDR3 DNA reads TGTGCCAGCAGTGAACGGACAGGGTGGAATGGCTACACCTTC.

This clonotype has just a few counts. The chain joins TRBV9 to TRBJ2-5; 9 bases fit TRBD1. The length of the CDR3 is 15 residues. The germline CDR1 and CDR2 sequences are SGDLS and YYNGEE. V shed 3 bases and J 5 bases; nucleotides not matched to a gene: 8. The CDR3, as DNA: TGTGCCAGCAGCGGACGACAGGGGGTAGGGGAGACCCAGTACTTC. This encodes CASSGRQGVGETQYF.

The table lists this clonotype with a few counts. The chain uses TRBV5-1 and TRBJ2-1; D may be TRBD2 (7 bases). V was trimmed by 2 bases and J by 4 bases, leaving 10 bases between them. The CDR3 runs to 14 residues. Germline values: CDR1 SGHRS, CDR2 YFSETQ. CDR3: CASSLGGAYNEQFF. As DNA, the CDR3 is TGCGCCAGCAGCTTAGGGGGGGCTTACAATGAGCAGTTCTTC.

As concerns this clonotype: Germline and junction disagree at one end, which may indicate a read error. The chain joins TRBV4-1 to TRBJ2-5, with D maybe TRBD1 (5 bases). Per the germline V gene, CDR1 is MGHRA and CDR2 is YSYEKL. The CDR3 contains 13 residues. The CDR3: CASSPQGQGTQYF. CDR3 sequence (DNA): TGCGCCAGCAGCCCCCAGGGCCAAGGGACCCAGTACTTC.

This clonotype appeared a few times. This sequence joins TRBV30 and TRBJ1-1; D is perhaps TRBD1 (6 bases). Germline V gene data show CDR1 as GTSNPN and CDR2 as SVGIG (reference sequence). The V end was cut by 5 bases, the J end by 11 bases, with 18 bases between. This CDR3 has 12 amino acids. CDR3 amino acids: CAWVRGTKGAFF. The CDR3, as DNA: TGTGCCTGGGTCAGGGGAACCAAGGGCGCTTTCTTT. The whole variable domain, remainder taken from reference TRBV30 and TRBJ1-1, is SQTIHQWPATLVQPVGSPLSLECTVEGTSNPNLYWYRQAAGRGLQLLFYSVGIGQISSEVPQNLSASRPQDRQFILSSKKLLLSDSGFYLCAWVRGTKGAFFGQGTRLTVV.

This chain connects TRBV12-3 or TRBV12-4 to TRBJ2-1; no definite D call. This CDR3 has 12 residues. The V end was cut by 5 bases, the J end by 12 bases, with 14 bases between. CDR3 sequence reads: CASSVTPARQFF. CDR3 bases: TGTGCCAGCAGTGTTACCCCAGCGAGGCAGTTCTTC.

This clonotype was recorded once. The V gene is TRBV4-1, the J gene TRBJ2-1, with TRBD1 as a possible D gene (6 bases). The V gene's germline CDR1 is MGHRA and CDR2 YSYEKL. This CDR3 is built from 20 residues. V dropped 4 bases and J dropped 2 bases, with 27 bases sitting between them. CDR3 region: CASSPHGQPLIHHTYNEQFF. Here the CDR3 DNA reads TGCGCCAGCAGCCCCCATGGACAGCCTCTCATTCATCATACCTACAATGAGCAGTTCTTC.

This clonotype was picked up a small number of times. The chain links TRBV2 to TRBJ2-1, with D tentatively TRBD2 (6 bases). CDR3 length: 14 residues. V dropped 8 bases and J dropped 2 bases, with 13 bases sitting between them. Germline CDR1 SNHLY, CDR2 FYNNEI. The CDR3 is CASLWGVAYNEQFF. The CDR3 DNA sequence: TGTGCCAGCCTTTGGGGGGTTGCCTACAATGAGCAGTTCTTC.

The chain recombines TRBV20-1 with TRBJ2-1, with TRBD2 matching over 8 bases. V shed 0 bases, J shed 4 bases, and the junction held 11 bases outside the gene matches. The germline V gene has CDR1 DFQATT and CDR2 SNEGSKA (reference sequence). This CDR3 region has 17 residues. Here the CDR3 reads CSARDPSGSGMYNEQFF. The CDR3 region has the DNA TGCAGTGCTAGAGATCCCAGCGGGAGCGGAATGTACAATGAGCAGTTCTTC.

The V and J genes are TRBV20-1 and TRBJ1-2; possible D gene TRBD1, 6 bases. Trimming cost V 7 bases and J 6 bases, with 6 bases left between them. The germline CDR1 and CDR2 sequences are DFQATT and SNEGSKA (reference sequence). CDR3 size: 9 residues. CDR3 residues: CSDRDGYTF. The CDR3, as DNA: TGCAGTGACAGGGATGGCTACACCTTC.

The chain links TRBV9 to TRBJ2-1; D possibly matches TRBD1 or TRBD2 (6 bases each). Trimming cost V 4 bases and J 4 bases, with 15 bases left between them. Germline CDR1 SGDLS, CDR2 YYNGEE. The length of the CDR3 is 15 residues. The CDR3 loop reads CASSPGAGDYNEQFF. The CDR3 DNA follows: TGTGCCAGCAGCCCGGGGGCAGGAGATTACAATGAGCAGTTCTTC.

This clonotype was seen a few times. The V call is TRBV5-4, the J call TRBJ2-5; a possible D gene is TRBD2 (5 bases). The CDR3 is 12 residues long. The germline CDR1 and CDR2 sequences are SGHNT and YYREEE (reference sequence). Trimming removed 1 base from V and 5 bases from J, with 6 bases in between. The CDR3 spells CASSLLAETQYF. The CDR3 nucleotides are TGTGCCAGCAGCTTGTTAGCGGAGACCCAGTACTTC.

The V gene is TRBV27, the J gene TRBJ2-3; D is unclear. Germline-derived CDR1 and CDR2 are MNHEY and SMNVEV (reference sequence). The ends were cut back, 5 bases at V and 0 bases at J, with 15 bases in the middle. This CDR3 contains 16 residues. The DNA for the CDR3 is TGTGCCAGCAGTCCTGACTTGAGACGAAGCACAGATACGCAGTATTTT. Translating gives CASSPDLRRSTDTQYF.

In this sample, this clonotype turned up once. This chain joins TRBV5-1 and TRBJ1-5; 7 positions agree with TRBD1. This CDR3 has 17 amino acids. The germline V gene has CDR1 SGHRS and CDR2 YFSETQ. V trimming: 4 bases; J trimming: 0 bases; junction bases outside the gene matches: 10. CDR3 sequence reads: CASSPGQAPYSNQPQHF. For the CDR3, the DNA is TGCGCCAGCAGCCCCGGACAGGCGCCTTATAGCAATCAGCCCCAGCATTTT. The complete variable domain, with remaining parts taken from reference TRBV5-1 and TRBJ1-5, reads KAGVTQTPRYLIKTRGQQVTLSCSPISGHRSVSWYQQTPGQGLQFLFEYFSETQRNKGNFPGRFSGRQFSNSRSEMNVSTLELGDSALYLCASSPGQAPYSNQPQHFGDGTRLSIL.

This rearrangement joins TRBV20-1 to TRBJ2-5, with D possibly matching TRBD1 (6 bases). The germline CDR1 and CDR2 sequences are DFQATT and SNEGSKA (reference sequence). The CDR3 runs 13 residues. Between the trimmed V and J ends, which lost 0 bases and 7 bases, there was a span of 12 bases. The CDR3 loop reads CSAREGGVGTQYF. DNA for the CDR3: TGCAGTGCTAGAGAAGGGGGTGTGGGGACCCAGTACTTC.

A few counts support this clonotype. The rearrangement links TRBV20-1 to TRBJ2-3; 11 nucleotides agree with TRBD2. The V gene end was trimmed by 0 bases and the J gene end by 5 bases; junction bases not matched to a gene: 13. The CDR3 has 18 amino acids. Germline CDR1 and CDR2: DFQATT and SNEGSKA (reference sequence). CDR3 nucleotide sequence: TGCAGTGCTAGAGAACCACTAAAATTAGCGGGAGGGTTAGATACGCAGTATTTT. Its protein product is CSAREPLKLAGGLDTQYF.

This clonotype was picked up a small number of times. V usage is TRBV28 and J usage is TRBJ1-1; D remains unclear. V was clipped by 6 bases and J by 3 bases, with 14 bases between them. Germline assignment: CDR1 MDHEN and CDR2 SYDVKM. The CDR3 spans 14 residues. The CDR3 spells CASSNDMVDTEAFF. The CDR3 DNA reads as TGTGCCAGCAGCAACGACATGGTCGACACTGAAGCTTTCTTT.

This clonotype appeared a few times. CDR3 sequence reads: CSASEAEKLFF. CDR3 DNA: TGCAGTGCTAGTGAGGCTGAAAAACTGTTTTTT. This chain connects TRBV20-1 to TRBJ1-4; D unresolved. Germline V CDR1 and CDR2: DFQATT, SNEGSKA (reference sequence). This CDR3 has 11 amino acids. V dropped 3 bases and J dropped 7 bases, with 6 bases sitting between them.

The V and J genes are TRBV20-1 and TRBJ1-6; D is unresolved. Germline V gives CDR1 DFQATT, CDR2 SNEGSKA (reference sequence). This CDR3 is 14 amino acids long. V was shortened by 5 bases and J by 0 bases, with 8 bases between the two germline ends. The CDR3, as DNA: TGCAGTGCTCTAACCAGCTCCTATAATTCACCCCTCCACTTT. Encoded protein: CSALTSSYNSPLHF.

The rearrangement links TRBV12-3 or TRBV12-4 to TRBJ1-1; no firm D call. The V and J ends lost 3 bases and 1 base respectively, with 21 bases between them. This CDR3 spans 18 amino acids. CDR3 region: CASSLGVNPAKPNTEAFF. DNA for the CDR3: TGTGCCAGCAGTTTGGGCGTCAATCCGGCCAAGCCGAACACTGAAGCTTTCTTT.

In its sample, this clonotype was seen many times. The chain recombines TRBV5-1 with TRBJ2-2; D not resolved. The CDR3 is made up of 15 amino acids. V was cut by 0 bases and J by 1 base, with 7 bases left in between. CDR1 SGHRS and CDR2 YFSETQ come from the germline V gene. This CDR3 reads CASSLERWNTGELFF. The CDR3 coding sequence is TGCGCCAGCAGCTTGGAACGCTGGAACACCGGGGAGCTGTTTTTT.

The chain combines TRBV6-2 or TRBV6-3 with TRBJ2-7; TRBD2 matches at 8 bases. Germline V gene lookup returns CDR1 MNHEY and CDR2 SVGEGT. Trimming at V came to 2 bases and at J to 1 base, leaving 10 bases not matched to a gene. This CDR3 is 17 amino acids long. CDR3 sequence: CASSYAPAGALSYEQYF. In DNA form, the CDR3 reads TGTGCCAGCAGTTACGCCCCAGCGGGAGCTCTTTCCTACGAGCAGTACTTC.

This clonotype appeared a few times. The rearrangement joins TRBV5-1 to TRBJ2-2; perhaps TRBD1 as D (5 bases). Germline V gene data show CDR1 as SGHRS and CDR2 as YFSETQ. CDR3 size: 14 residues. V was shortened by 0 bases and J by 6 bases, with 9 bases between the two germline ends. The CDR3 DNA sequence: TGCGCCAGCAGCTTGGCCGAAGGGGCCGGGGAGCTGTTTTTT. The encoded protein is CASSLAEGAGELFF.